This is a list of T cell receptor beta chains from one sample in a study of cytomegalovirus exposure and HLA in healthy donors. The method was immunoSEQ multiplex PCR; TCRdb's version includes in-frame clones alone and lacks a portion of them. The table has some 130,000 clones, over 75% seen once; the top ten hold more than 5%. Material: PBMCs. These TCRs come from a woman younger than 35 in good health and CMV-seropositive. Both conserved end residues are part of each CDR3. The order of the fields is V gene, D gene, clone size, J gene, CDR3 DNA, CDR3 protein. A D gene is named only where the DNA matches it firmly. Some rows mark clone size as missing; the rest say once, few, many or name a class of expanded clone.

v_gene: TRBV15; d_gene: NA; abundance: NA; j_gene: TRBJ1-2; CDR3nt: TGTGCCACCAGCGACACAAAAAACGACTATGGCTACACCTTC; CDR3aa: CATSDTKNDYGYTF
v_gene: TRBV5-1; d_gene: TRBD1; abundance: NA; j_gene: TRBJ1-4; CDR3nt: TGCGCCAGCAGCTTGGCCCAGGGGGCGAGTCCTGGAACTAATGAAAAACTGTTTTTT; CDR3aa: CASSLAQGASPGTNEKLFF
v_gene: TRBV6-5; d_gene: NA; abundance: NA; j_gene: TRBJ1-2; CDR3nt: TGTGCCTGCAGGCAGGGGAACTATGGCTACACCTTC; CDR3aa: CACRQGNYGYTF
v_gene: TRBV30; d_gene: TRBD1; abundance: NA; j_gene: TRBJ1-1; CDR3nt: TGTGCCTGGAGGGGCAGGGGGATCACTGAAGCTTTCTTT; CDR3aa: CAWRGRGITEAFF
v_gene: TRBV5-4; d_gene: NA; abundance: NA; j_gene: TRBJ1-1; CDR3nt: TGTGCCAGCAGCTTGGCTCGACAGGACCCCGAAGCTTTCTTT; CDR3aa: CASSLARQDPEAFF
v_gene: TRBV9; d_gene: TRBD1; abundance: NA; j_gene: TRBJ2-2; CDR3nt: TGTGCCAGCAGCGTAGACCCGGACAGGCCGAACACCGGGGAGCTGTTTTTT; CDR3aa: CASSVDPDRPNTGELFF
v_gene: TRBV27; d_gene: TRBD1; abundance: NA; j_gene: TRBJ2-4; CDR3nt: TGTGCCAGCAGTTCGGACAGGGAGAACATTCAGTACTTC; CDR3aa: CASSSDRENIQYF
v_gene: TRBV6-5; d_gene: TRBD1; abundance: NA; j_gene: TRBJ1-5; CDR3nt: TGTGCCTCCAGCGACAGGGGAGGGCAGCCCCAGCATTTT; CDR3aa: CASSDRGGQPQHF
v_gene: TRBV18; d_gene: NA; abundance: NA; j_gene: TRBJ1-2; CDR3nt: TGTGCCAGCTCACCACGGTCACCTAGAAACTATGGCTACACCTTC; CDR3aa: CASSPRSPRNYGYTF
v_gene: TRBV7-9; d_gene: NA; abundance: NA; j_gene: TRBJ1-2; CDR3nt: TGTGCCAGCAGCTTAGCGCTTACAGGACCCCTCCATGGCTACACCTTC; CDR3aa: CASSLALTGPLHGYTF
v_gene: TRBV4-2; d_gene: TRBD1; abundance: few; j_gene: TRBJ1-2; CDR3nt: TGTGCCAGCAGCCAAGCCGGGACAGGGCTTGGCTACACCTTC; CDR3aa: CASSQAGTGLGYTF
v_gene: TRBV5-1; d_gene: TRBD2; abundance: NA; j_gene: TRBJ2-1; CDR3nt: TGCGCCAGCACCCCAACAGCGGGATCACTAGCGGGGGAGCAGTTCTTC; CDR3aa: CASTPTAGSLAGEQFF
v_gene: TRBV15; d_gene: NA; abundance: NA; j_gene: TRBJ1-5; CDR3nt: TGTGCCACCAGCAGAACCACAGGGAGCAGGGGCAATCAGCCCCAGCATTTT; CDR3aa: CATSRTTGSRGNQPQHF